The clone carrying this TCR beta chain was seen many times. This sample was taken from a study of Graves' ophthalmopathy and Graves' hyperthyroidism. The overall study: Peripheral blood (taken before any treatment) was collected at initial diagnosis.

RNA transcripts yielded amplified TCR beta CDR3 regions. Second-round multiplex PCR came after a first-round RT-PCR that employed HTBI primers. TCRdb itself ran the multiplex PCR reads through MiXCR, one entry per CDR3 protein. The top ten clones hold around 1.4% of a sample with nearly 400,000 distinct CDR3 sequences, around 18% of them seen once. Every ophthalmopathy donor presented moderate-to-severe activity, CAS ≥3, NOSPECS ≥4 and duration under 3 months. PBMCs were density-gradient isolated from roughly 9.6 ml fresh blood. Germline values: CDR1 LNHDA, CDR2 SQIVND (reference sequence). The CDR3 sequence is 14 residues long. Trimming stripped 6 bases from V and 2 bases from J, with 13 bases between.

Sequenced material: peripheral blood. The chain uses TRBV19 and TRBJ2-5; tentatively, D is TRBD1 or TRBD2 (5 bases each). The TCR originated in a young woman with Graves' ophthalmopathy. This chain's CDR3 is CASSRPGRQETQYF. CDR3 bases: TGTGCCAGTAGCCGCCCGGGGCGGCAAGAGACCCAGTACTTC.